The 24 T cell receptor beta chains below come from one sample, sequenced in a study of cytomegalovirus exposure and HLA in healthy donors. PCR used 60 Vbeta primers and 13 Jbeta primers. The protocol was immunoSEQ multiplex PCR, while the TCRdb copy is restricted to in-frame clones and leaves out a portion. The sample holds over 150,000 clones, roughly four fifths seen once. The specimen was PBMCs. The origin of the receptors is a man aged 50-59 years in good health and CMV-seropositive.

J is TRBJ1-1 and V is TRBV19; tentative D call: TRBD1 (6 bases). Deletions cut 3 bases from V and 6 bases from J, with 14 bases between. Germline lookup yields CDR1 LNHDA and CDR2 SQIVND (reference sequence). The CDR3 spans 14 residues. Here the CDR3 DNA reads TGTGCCAGTAGTATCATAGGGGGAGCCTCTGAAGCTTTCTTT. As protein: CASSIIGGASEAFF.

The chain carries TRBV7-9 and TRBJ2-3; a weak D match, TRBD2 (6 bases). This CDR3 contains 14 residues. V was pared by 5 bases and J by 2 bases, with 11 bases between. Per the germline V gene, CDR1 is SEHNR and CDR2 is FQNEAQ (reference sequence). The CDR3 DNA reads as TGTGCCAGCAGCGTTACTAGCATCACAGATACGCAGTATTTT. This encodes CASSVTSITDTQYF. Combining the CDR3 with reference TRBV7-9 and TRBJ2-3 gives the whole variable domain DTGVSQNPRHKITKRGQNVTFRCDPISEHNRLYWYRQTLGQGPEFLTYFQNEAQLEKSRLLSDRFSAERPKGSFSTLEIQRTEQGDSAMYLCASSVTSITDTQYFGPGTRLTVL.

The gene calls are TRBV30 and TRBJ2-5, with TRBD2 matching over 9 bases. CDR1 and CDR2 (germline): GTSNPN, SVGIG (reference sequence). The CDR3 has 14 amino acids. With 5 bases clipped from V and 5 bases from J, the junction kept 9 bases outside the gene matches. This CDR3 is CAWSGGGVLETQYF. CDR3 coding DNA: TGTGCCTGGTCAGGCGGGGGGGTACTTGAGACCCAGTACTTC.

The chain is built from TRBV19 and TRBJ2-5, with 7 bases lining up with TRBD1. CDR3 length: 12 residues. In germline, CDR1 is LNHDA, CDR2 SQIVND (reference sequence). V dropped 6 bases and J dropped 5; count of bases not matched to a gene: 3. The CDR3 sequence is CASRGTVETQYF. The DNA of the CDR3 is TGTGCCAGTAGGGGGACAGTGGAGACCCAGTACTTC.

This clone was observed a handful of times. The chain links TRBV18 to TRBJ2-7; the match to TRBD2 covers 12 bases. CDR3 length equals 16 residues. CDR1 is KGHSH, CDR2 LQKENI, per germline. The junction had 7 bases not matched to a gene; V was cut back by 4 bases and J by 3 bases. The CDR3 DNA sequence: TGTGCCAGCTCACTCGGGACTAGCGGGTGGAACTACGAGCAGTACTTC. Translated, it gives CASSLGTSGWNYEQYF.

As for this clone: One junction end disagrees with the germline gene, perhaps due to a read error. V is TRBV29-1 and J is TRBJ2-7; D is unclear. The CDR3 contains 11 residues. Per the germline V gene, CDR1 is SQVTM and CDR2 is ANQGSEA. CDR3 loop: CSVYYTYEQYF. The CDR3 region has the DNA TGCAGCGTTTACTATACCTACGAGCAATACTTC.

V usage is TRBV29-1 and J usage is TRBJ1-2, with D unresolved. Germline CDR1 is SQVTM and CDR2 is ANQGSEA. CDR3 length equals 14 residues. V was pared by 3 bases and J by 8 bases, with 19 bases between. This chain's CDR3 is CSVESEQLGIGYTF. The CDR3 DNA follows: TGCAGCGTTGAGTCGGAGCAGTTAGGTATCGGCTACACCTTC.

V gene TRBV9 combines with J gene TRBJ2-7; D is ambiguous. V gave up 0 bases and J gave up 2 bases, with 9 bases separating them. CDR1 SGDLS and CDR2 YYNGEE come from the germline V gene. This CDR3 is 14 amino acids long. The CDR3 DNA sequence: TGTGCCAGCAGCGTAGGTGCAGGAACCTACGAGCAGTACTTC. It is translated as CASSVGAGTYEQYF.

This clone was found once. The chain uses TRBV5-4 and TRBJ2-1, with TRBD1 identical over 7 bases. With V trimmed by 4 bases and J by 7 bases, 11 bases remained unmatched. The CDR3 length is 15 residues. Germline CDR1 reads SGHNT; CDR2 reads YYREEE (reference sequence). The CDR3 loop reads CASSPPEGAGNEQFF. In nucleotides, the CDR3 is TGTGCCAGCAGCCCGCCAGAGGGGGCGGGTAATGAGCAGTTCTTC.

The CDR3 spells CASSLRSTGPGELFF. For the CDR3, the DNA is TGCGCCAGCAGCTTACGCTCCACAGGGCCCGGGGAGCTGTTTTTT. The V and J genes are TRBV5-1 and TRBJ2-2; the D gene is possibly TRBD1 (6 bases). The CDR3 consists of 15 residues. The germline V gene has CDR1 SGHRS and CDR2 YFSETQ. V dropped 2 bases and J dropped 6 bases, with 14 bases sitting between them.

The rearrangement joins TRBV5-6 to TRBJ2-5, with 7 bases matching TRBD2. J gave up 6 bases and V 5 bases, and 7 bases lay outside the gene matches. Germline V CDR1 and CDR2: SGHDT, YYEEEE. This CDR3 region has 13 residues. CDR3 coding DNA: TGTGCCAGCAGTGACGGACTAGGCCAGACCCAGTACTTC. Residues: CASSDGLGQTQYF.

The chain employs TRBV6-5 and TRBJ1-4, with TRBD1 matching over 8 bases. V lost 2 bases, J lost 7 bases, and 9 bases stayed unmatched. Germline lookup yields CDR1 MNHEY and CDR2 SVGAGI. CDR3 length equals 16 residues. CDR3 sequence: CASSYLLAGGSEKLFF. Written as DNA, the CDR3 is TGTGCCAGCAGTTACCTTCTGGCAGGGGGCAGTGAAAAACTGTTTTTT.

The chain recombines TRBV28 with TRBJ1-2; D possibly corresponds to TRBD1 (6 bases). CDR1 and CDR2 (germline): MDHEN, SYDVKM. Trimming cost V 2 bases and J 3 bases, with 10 bases left between them. This CDR3 has 14 amino acids. CDR3 protein: CASSLGTGHYGYTF. CDR3 coding DNA: TGTGCCAGCAGTTTAGGCACAGGGCACTATGGCTACACCTTC.

This chain joins TRBV27 and TRBJ1-5, with D uncertain. The CDR3 is 17 amino acids. CDR1 and CDR2 from the germline V gene are MNHEY and SMNVEV (reference sequence). The V and J ends lost 2 bases and 3 bases respectively, with 17 bases between them. The CDR3 here is CASSLMAHPGTNQPQHF. CDR3 coding DNA: TGTGCCAGCAGTTTAATGGCCCATCCGGGAACCAATCAGCCCCAGCATTTT.

In its sample, this clone was seen once. This chain links TRBV2 with TRBJ1-1, with D possibly being TRBD1 (6 bases). CDR1 and CDR2 from the germline V gene are SNHLY and FYNNEI. V dropped 4 bases and J dropped 4 bases, with 13 bases sitting between them. The CDR3 length is 14 residues. CDR3 sequence (DNA): TGTGCCAGCAGTGGAGGGGGGGGTCGCACTGAAGCTTTCTTT. Translation: CASSGGGGRTEAFF.

The chain joins TRBV4-3 to TRBJ1-2; no firm D call. The germline V gene has CDR1 LGHNA and CDR2 YSLEER. Trimming left V 4 bases short and J 4 bases short, with 22 bases between. CDR3 length equals 17 residues. CDR3 residues: CASSRDPRSLVAYGYTF. The DNA for the CDR3 is TGCGCCAGCAGCCGAGACCCGCGATCCTTGGTAGCCTATGGCTACACCTTC.

This chain connects TRBV6-1 to TRBJ1-3, with a possible D match to TRBD1 (6 bases). Trimming took 4 bases from V and 0 from J, leaving 16 bases between them. The CDR3 spans 17 residues. Germline loops: CDR1 MNHNS, CDR2 SASEGT. The CDR3 here is CASSVDRPPVSGNTIYF. CDR3 nucleotide sequence: TGTGCCAGCAGTGTAGACAGGCCCCCCGTCTCTGGAAACACCATATATTTT.

The V call is TRBV15, the J call TRBJ1-2, with TRBD1 identical over 10 bases. Germline values: CDR1 LNHNV, CDR2 YYDKDF (reference sequence). The CDR3 covers 16 residues. V lost 2 bases to trimming and J lost 6 bases; unmatched junction nucleotides: 9. The CDR3: CATSRPTDRGLNGYTF. CDR3 coding DNA: TGTGCCACCAGCAGACCCACGGACAGGGGGTTAAATGGCTACACCTTC.

This clone appeared once. V is TRBV11-2 and J is TRBJ1-5; TRBD1 might be the D (5 bases). CDR3 size: 16 residues. Germline CDR1 is SGHAT and CDR2 is FQNNGV. The germline V and J ends were trimmed by 3 bases and 5 bases, with 17 bases remaining between them. The CDR3 DNA is TGTGCCAGCAGCTTGTCTGGGTTGGGGGGGTATCAGCCCCAGCATTTT. It is translated as CASSLSGLGGYQPQHF. Full variable domain (missing parts from reference TRBV11-2 and TRBJ1-5): EAGVAQSPRYKIIEKRQSVAFWCNPISGHATLYWYQQILGQGPKLLIQFQNNGVVDDSQLPKDRFSAERLKGVDSTLKIQPAKLEDSAVYLCASSLSGLGGYQPQHFGDGTRLSIL.

This clone has only a few counts. This sequence joins TRBV7-9 and TRBJ1-1, with D hard to call. Per germline, CDR1 SEHNR and CDR2 FQNEAQ (reference sequence). V lost 5 bases and J lost 0, with 16 bases in between. There are 16 residues in the CDR3. CDR3 in amino acids: CASSPTLRMMNTEAFF. The CDR3, as DNA: TGTGCCAGCAGCCCGACACTTAGGATGATGAACACTGAAGCTTTCTTT.

The chain recombines TRBV15 with TRBJ2-1; D is unclear. The germline V gene encodes CDR1 LNHNV and CDR2 YYDKDF (reference sequence). V lost 0 bases, J lost 2 bases, and 11 bases lay in between. This CDR3 contains 16 residues. Here the CDR3 reads CATSRDPDSAYNEQFF. The CDR3 region has the DNA TGTGCCACCAGCAGAGATCCCGACTCGGCCTACAATGAGCAGTTCTTC.

The chain recombines TRBV5-1 with TRBJ1-4; D may be TRBD1 (6 bases). Germline CDR1 and CDR2: SGHRS and YFSETQ. The CDR3 contains 15 residues. Trimming pared 0 bases from V and 6 bases from J, leaving 12 bases between. CDR3 sequence reads: CASSLALGADEKLFF. CDR3 in DNA: TGCGCCAGCAGCTTGGCCCTGGGGGCGGATGAAAAACTGTTTTTT.

This clone was picked up a small number of times. The chain recombines TRBV4-1 with TRBJ2-6; D remains unclear. The V end was cut by 0 bases, the J end by 0 bases, with 9 bases between. Germline values: CDR1 MGHRA, CDR2 YSYEKL. CDR3 size: 17 residues. Here the CDR3 DNA reads TGCGCCAGCAGCCAAGATCGCGGTTACTCTGGGGCCAACGTCCTGACTTTC. Its translation: CASSQDRGYSGANVLTF.

This sequence joins TRBV6-5 and TRBJ1-6; 10 bases align to TRBD1. V shed 5 bases, J shed 6 bases, and the junction held 4 bases outside the gene matches. CDR1 and CDR2 (germline): MNHEY, SVGAGI. This CDR3 has 15 amino acids. CDR3 in amino acids: CASSPRDRGNSPLHF. Written as DNA, the CDR3 is TGTGCCAGCAGTCCGAGGGACAGGGGTAATTCACCCCTCCACTTT.